This T cell receptor beta chain was sequenced for a study of T-cell memory formation after mild COVID-19. Study-wide results and limits: Clonal second-wave expansions that peaked on day 37 had unconfirmed SARS-CoV-2 specificity.

This clonotype has more than one count but fewer than ten. Its cognate antigen is unknown. Constant-segment primers served in 5'RACE that generated TCR alpha and TCR beta cDNA libraries bearing sample barcodes and UMIs. Using its own MiXCR run on the 5' RACE reads, TCRdb lists one record per CDR3 protein. The table has 200,000 to 300,000 distinct CDR3 sequences, about a sixth seen once. The sequenced sample was PBMCs or a T cell subset sorted from them (not recorded which). This TCR was recovered from a man aged 18 to 30 who had mild COVID-19 (a few samples of this study predate the infection). Cell type and time point are not known.

The CDR3 here is CASSFGSRETQYF. DNA for the CDR3: TGTGCCAGCAGCTTCGGTAGCCGGGAGACCCAGTACTTC. The rearrangement uses TRBV5-4 and TRBJ2-5; the D is unclear. V dropped 2 bases and J dropped 5 bases, with 10 bases sitting between them. Germline V CDR1 and CDR2: SGHNT, YYREEE (reference sequence). This CDR3 spans 13 amino acids.